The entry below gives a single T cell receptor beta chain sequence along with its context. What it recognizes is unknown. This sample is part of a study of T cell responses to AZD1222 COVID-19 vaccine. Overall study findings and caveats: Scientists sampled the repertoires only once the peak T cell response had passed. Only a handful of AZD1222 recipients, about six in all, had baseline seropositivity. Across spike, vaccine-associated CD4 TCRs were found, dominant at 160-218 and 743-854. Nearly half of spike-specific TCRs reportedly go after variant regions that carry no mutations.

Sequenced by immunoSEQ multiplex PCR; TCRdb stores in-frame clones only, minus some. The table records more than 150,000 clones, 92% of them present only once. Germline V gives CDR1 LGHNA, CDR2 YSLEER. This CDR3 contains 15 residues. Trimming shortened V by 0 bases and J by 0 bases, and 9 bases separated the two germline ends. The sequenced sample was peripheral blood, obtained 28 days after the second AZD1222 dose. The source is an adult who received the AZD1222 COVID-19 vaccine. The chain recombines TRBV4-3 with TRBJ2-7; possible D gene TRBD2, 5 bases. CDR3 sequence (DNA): TGCGCCAGCAGCCAAGAACCGGGGAACTCCTACGAGCAGTACTTC. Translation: CASSQEPGNSYEQYF.